This is a list of T cell receptor beta chains from one sample in a study of graft-versus-host responses after intestinal transplantation. Method: immunoSEQ multiplex PCR; TCRdb's copy keeps in-frame clones and lacks some. Here the sample spans tens of thousands of clones, roughly two fifths being singletons. Sequenced material: alloreactive CD8+ T cells from a mixed lymphocyte reaction culture, taken before intestinal transplant. Receptors were obtained from a human patient who received an intestinal transplant. Each CDR3 is given with its conserved first and last residue. The order of the fields is J gene, D gene, V gene, CDR3 length, clone size, CDR3 DNA, CDR3 protein. The D gene is left open where the match is weak. Part of the rows lack a size; the others show once, few, many or a class for expanded clones.

TRBJ2-3 | NA | TRBV7-3 | 15 | NA | TGTGCCAGCAGCTTTAGCGGCGGGAAAACAGATACGCAGTATTTT | CASSFSGGKTDTQYF
TRBJ2-5 | TRBD1 | TRBV5-3 | 19 | few | TGTGCCAGAAGCATAACGAAGGTGACAGGGCGGGCACCCCAAGAGACCCAGTACTTC | CARSITKVTGRAPQETQYF
TRBJ1-1 | TRBD1 | TRBV27 | 16 | few | TGTGCCAGCAGCAGGGACAGGGCCCCTATGAACACTGAAGCTTTCTTT | CASSRDRAPMNTEAFF
TRBJ2-7 | NA | TRBV6-5 | 14 | NA | TGTGCCAGCAGTCGCTCGTCAGGTTTCTACGAGCAGTACTTC | CASSRSSGFYEQYF
TRBJ2-3 | TRBD1 | TRBV10-3 | 16 | NA | TGTGCCATCACCCCCCAACAGGGGGCTAGCACAGATACGCAGTATTTT | CAITPQQGASTDTQYF
TRBJ1-5 | NA | TRBV27 | 12 | few | TGTGCCAGCAGTTTACCCAATCAGCCCCAGCATTTT | CASSLPNQPQHF
TRBJ2-3 | TRBD2 | TRBV5-1 | 16 | NA | TGCGCCAGCAGCTTTGGACTAGCGGGAGGAACAGATACGCAGTATTTT | CASSFGLAGGTDTQYF
TRBJ2-1 | TRBD2 | TRBV9 | 17 | NA | TGTGCCAGCAGCGCCTGGGGGGGGACTACGGCCTACAATGAGCAGTTCTTC | CASSAWGGTTAYNEQFF
TRBJ2-1 | NA | TRBV13 | 13 | NA | TGTGCCAGCAGCTTAGGTCGCGGCAATGAGCAGTTCTTC | CASSLGRGNEQFF
TRBJ1-2 | NA | TRBV6-1 | 15 | once | TGTGCCAGCAGCCCTTTGCCAGGGAGTAACTATGGCTACACCTTC | CASSPLPGSNYGYTF
TRBJ2-7 | TRBD1 | TRBV28 | 16 | few | TGTGCCAGCCCTAACCCTTCCGGGACAGGGCCCTACGAGCAGTACTTC | CASPNPSGTGPYEQYF
TRBJ2-3 | NA | TRBV5-1 | 15 | NA | TGCGCCAGCAGCTTGGATGGGCCCCGGCCAGATACGCAGTATTTT | CASSLDGPRPDTQYF
TRBJ2-7 | NA | TRBV19 | 14 | NA | TGTGCCAGTAGTATCGGCCTAGGGGGCTACGAGCAGTACTTC | CASSIGLGGYEQYF
TRBJ2-4 | NA | TRBV6-5 | 13 | NA | TGTGCCAGCAGCTTAACGGACGAAAACATTCAGTACTTC | CASSLTDENIQYF
TRBJ1-1 | NA | TRBV4-1 | 14 | once | TGCGCCAGCAGCCGACTAAATTTTGGGACTGAAGCTTTCTTT | CASSRLNFGTEAFF
TRBJ2-5 | NA | TRBV19 | 14 | few | TGTGCCAGTAACGAGAGGGGAGAGTGGGAGACCCAGTACTTC | CASNERGEWETQYF
TRBJ1-2 | NA | TRBV6-5 | 13 | few | TGTGCCAGCAGTTCATCGGGTTACTATGGCTACACCTTC | CASSSSGYYGYTF
TRBJ2-1 | TRBD2 | TRBV7-3 | 13 | few | TGTGCCAGCAGCTTAGCGGGAGTCAATGAGCAGTTCTTC | CASSLAGVNEQFF
TRBJ1-1 | NA | TRBV6-1 | 13 | NA | TGTGCCAGCCAGAACCCGATTTTCACTGAAGCTTTCTTT | CASQNPIFTEAFF
TRBJ2-1 | TRBD2 | TRBV5-1 | 17 | NA | TGCGCCAGCAGCTTAGGGACTAGCGTTCTATCCTACAATGAGCAGTTCTTC | CASSLGTSVLSYNEQFF
TRBJ2-2 | NA | TRBV18 | 14 | NA | TGTGCCAGCTCTGGACTGGAAAACACCGGGGAGCTGTTTTTT | CASSGLENTGELFF
TRBJ2-7 | NA | TRBV7-8 | 16 | NA | TGTGCCAGCAGCTTAGTGGGGGGCAGAGACCCGTACGAGCAGTACTTC | CASSLVGGRDPYEQYF
TRBJ1-1 | TRBD1 | TRBV30 | 13 | NA | TGTGCCTGGGTGACAGGGACCAGCACTGAAGCTTTCTTT | CAWVTGTSTEAFF
TRBJ2-1 | NA | TRBV6-1 | 13 | few | TGTGCCAGCAGCAGGGACGCCAGCCATGAGCAGTTCTTC | CASSRDASHEQFF
TRBJ2-7 | NA | TRBV28 | 14 | NA | TGTGCCAGCAGTTTCGCCTTAAACCCGGAGGAGCAGTACTTC | CASSFALNPEEQYF
TRBJ2-7 | TRBD1 | TRBV7-3 | 16 | NA | TGTGCCAGCAGCTTAGCGGGGACAGGGGCCTCCTACGAGCAGTACTTC | CASSLAGTGASYEQYF
TRBJ2-7 | NA | TRBV28 | 14 | few | TGTGCCAGCAGCAGGGCTCTGGGGGAGTACGAGCAGTACTTC | CASSRALGEYEQYF
TRBJ2-3 | NA | TRBV5-1 | 13 | few | TGCGCCAGCACCCAGGGTAGCACAGATACGCAGTATTTT | CASTQGSTDTQYF
TRBJ1-2 | NA | TRBV18 | 16 | few | TGTGCCAGCTCCCCAGCAGCTCTCAGGGCTAACTATGGCTACACCTTC | CASSPAALRANYGYTF
TRBJ2-7 | NA | TRBV19 | 13 | NA | TGTGCCAGTAGTCCAACAGACAGGTACGAGCAGTACTTC | CASSPTDRYEQYF